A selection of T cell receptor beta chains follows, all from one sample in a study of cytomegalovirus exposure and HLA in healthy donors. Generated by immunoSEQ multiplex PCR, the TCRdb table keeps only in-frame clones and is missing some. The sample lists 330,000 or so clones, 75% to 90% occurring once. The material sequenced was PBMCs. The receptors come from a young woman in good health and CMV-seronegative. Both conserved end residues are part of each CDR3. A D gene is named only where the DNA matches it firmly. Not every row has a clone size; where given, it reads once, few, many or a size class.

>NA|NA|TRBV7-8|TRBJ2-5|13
TGTGCCAGCCGACATTCCGCCCAAGAGACCCAGTACTTC
CASRHSAQETQYF
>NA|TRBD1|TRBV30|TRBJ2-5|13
TGTGCCTGGAGTGTCTTTACAGGGGACCACCAGTACTTC
CAWSVFTGDHQYF
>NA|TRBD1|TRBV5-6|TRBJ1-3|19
TGTGCCAGCAGCTGGGGGTATTGGACAGGGCCTGTCTCTGGAAACACCATATATTTT
CASSWGYWTGPVSGNTIYF
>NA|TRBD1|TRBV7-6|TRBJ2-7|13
TGTGCCAGCAGCTCCTCAGGGGGCTACGAGCAGTACTTC
CASSSSGGYEQYF
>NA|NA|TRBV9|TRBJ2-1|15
TGTGCCAGCAGCGTAGTGGACGACGGGGGCAATGAGCAGTTCTTC
CASSVVDDGGNEQFF
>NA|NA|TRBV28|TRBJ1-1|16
TGTGCCAGCAGTTCCTTCACCCAGGGAATGAACACTGAAGCTTTCTTT
CASSSFTQGMNTEAFF
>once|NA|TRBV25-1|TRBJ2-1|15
TGTGCCAGCAGTCATACGGGCCGGAGGTACAATGAGCAGTTCTTC
CASSHTGRRYNEQFF
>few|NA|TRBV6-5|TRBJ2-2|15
TGTGCCACGCACAGGGAATCTCTCTCCACCGGGGAGCTGTTTTTT
CATHRESLSTGELFF
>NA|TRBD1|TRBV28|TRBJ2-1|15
TGTGCCAGCACTCCGGGACAGGGACCCTACAATGAGCAGTTCTTC
CASTPGQGPYNEQFF
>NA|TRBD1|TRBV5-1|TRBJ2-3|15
TGCGCCAGTCATAGGGGACAGGGAGGCACAGATACGCAGTATTTT
CASHRGQGGTDTQYF
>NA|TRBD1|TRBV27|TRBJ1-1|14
TGTGCCAGCAGTTTCCCGGACAGGGCGGGTCGAACTTTCTTT
CASSFPDRAGRTFF
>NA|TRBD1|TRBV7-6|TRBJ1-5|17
TGTGCCAGCAGCGCAAACTTCCCGGGACAGGGAAGCCAGCCCCAGCATTTT
CASSANFPGQGSQPQHF
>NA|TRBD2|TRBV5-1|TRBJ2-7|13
TGCGCCAGTTCACTAGCGGGAGAGGGGGAGCAGTACTTC
CASSLAGEGEQYF
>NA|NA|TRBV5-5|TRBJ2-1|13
TGTGCCAGCAGCCGGTGGGGCCTCAATGAGCAGTTCTTC
CASSRWGLNEQFF
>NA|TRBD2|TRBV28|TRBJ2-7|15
TGTGCCAGCAGTTTATTTCGAGCGGGAGGTTACGAGCAGTACTTC
CASSLFRAGGYEQYF
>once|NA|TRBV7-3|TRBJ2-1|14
TGTGCCAGCAGCCAGGGAGGCCAGGGCGATGAGCAGTTCTTC
CASSQGGQGDEQFF
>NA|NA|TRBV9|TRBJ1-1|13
TGTGCCAGCAGCCTGGGGGGGGCTGATGAAGCTTTCTTT
CASSLGGADEAFF
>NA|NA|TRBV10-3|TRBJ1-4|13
TGTGCCATCAGTGTTCGGGAACGGGAAAAACTGTTTTTT
CAISVREREKLFF
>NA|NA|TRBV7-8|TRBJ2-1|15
TGTGCCAGCAGCTCCTCCGGGACATACCACAATGAGCAGTTCTTC
CASSSSGTYHNEQFF
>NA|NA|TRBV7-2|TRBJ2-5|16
TGTGCCAGCAGCTTAGAAACGGTTACTGGTGGAGAGACCCAGTACTTC
CASSLETVTGGETQYF
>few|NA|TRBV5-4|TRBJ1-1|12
TGTGCCAGCAGCTGGGACTCCGGGGAAGCTTTCTTT
CASSWDSGEAFF
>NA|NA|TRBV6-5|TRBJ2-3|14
TGTGCCACCCGGAGGACCCTAGGATTAGATACGCAGTATTTT
CATRRTLGLDTQYF
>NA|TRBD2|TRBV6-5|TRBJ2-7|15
TGTGCCAGCAGTTACTCTTCGCGGGAGGGCTACGAGCAGTACTTC
CASSYSSREGYEQYF
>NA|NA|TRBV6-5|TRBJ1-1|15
TGTGCCAGCAGCCGGACCAGGGCTATGAACACTGAAGCTTTCTTT
CASSRTRAMNTEAFF
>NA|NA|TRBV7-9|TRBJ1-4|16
TGTGCCAGCAGCTCCCGACACTCCGGAGGGAATGAAAAACTGTTTTTT
CASSSRHSGGNEKLFF
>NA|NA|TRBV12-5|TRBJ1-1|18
TGTGCTAGTGGCCGCTTCCTGAGCACAAGACTCTCGAGGTCTGAAGCTTTCTTT
CASGRFLSTRLSRSEAFF
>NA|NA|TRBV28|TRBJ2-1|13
TGTGCCAGCGGTACCCAGGGGTACAATGAGCAGTTCTTC
CASGTQGYNEQFF
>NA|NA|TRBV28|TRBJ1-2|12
TGTGCCAGCAGTTTGTGGCAAACCGGCTACACCTTC
CASSLWQTGYTF
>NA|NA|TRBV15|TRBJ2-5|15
TGTGCCACCAGCAACCCCACTAGTCTAGAGGAGACCCAGTACTTC
CATSNPTSLEETQYF
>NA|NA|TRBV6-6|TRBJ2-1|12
TGTGCCAGCAGCAACAGTTACAATGAGCAGTTCTTC
CASSNSYNEQFF
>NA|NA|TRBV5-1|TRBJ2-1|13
TGCGCCAGCAGCCCTGACTATAACAATGAGCAGTTCTTC
CASSPDYNNEQFF
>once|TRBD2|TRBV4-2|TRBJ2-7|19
TGTGCCAGCAGCCAAGTGCCCGGGCTAGCGGGAGCAGAAACCTACGAGCAGTACTTC
CASSQVPGLAGAETYEQYF
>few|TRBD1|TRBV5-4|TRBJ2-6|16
TGTGCCACCCCCAAGCGTAGGGGGCCCGGGGCCAACGTCCTGACTTTC
CATPKRRGPGANVLTF
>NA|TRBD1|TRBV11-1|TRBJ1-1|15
TGTGCCAGCAGCCCCTATGGGGACAGTTACACTGAAGCTTTCTTT
CASSPYGDSYTEAFF
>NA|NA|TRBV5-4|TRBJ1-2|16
TGTGCCAGCAGCTTGGCCGGAATACAGCCGCTCGGTGGCTACACCTTC
CASSLAGIQPLGGYTF
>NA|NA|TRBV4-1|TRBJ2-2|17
TGCGCCAGCAGCCAAGTGTTTTCTTTGGGAGCGGCCGGGGAGCTGTTTTTT
CASSQVFSLGAAGELFF
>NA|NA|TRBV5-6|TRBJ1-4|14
TGTGCCAGCAGCCCACAGCTTCTTAATGAAAAACTGTTTTTT
CASSPQLLNEKLFF
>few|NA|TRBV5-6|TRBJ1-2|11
TGTGCCAGCAGCTTCGGAGATGGCTACACCTTC
CASSFGDGYTF
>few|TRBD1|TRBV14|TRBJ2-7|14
TGTGCCAGCAGCCTCCCTGGACAGGACTACGAGCAGTACTTC
CASSLPGQDYEQYF
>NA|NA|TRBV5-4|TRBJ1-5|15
TGTGCCAGCAGCTTGGAAGGCGGGAGCAATCAGCCCCAGCATTTT
CASSLEGGSNQPQHF
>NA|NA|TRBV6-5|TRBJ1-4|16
TGTGCCAGCAGTTACTCGATTGGGGAGGTTAATGAAAAACTGTTTTTT
CASSYSIGEVNEKLFF
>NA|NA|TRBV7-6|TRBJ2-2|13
TGTGCCAGCAGCTTAGGGGAGACCGGGGAGCTGTTTTTT
CASSLGETGELFF
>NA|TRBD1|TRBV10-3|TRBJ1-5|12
TGTGCCTCGGGACAGGAGTTCCAGCCCCAGCATTTT
CASGQEFQPQHF
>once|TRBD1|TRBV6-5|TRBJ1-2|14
TGTGCCAGCAGTGACAGGGGGTTAGTGCATGGCTACACCTTC
CASSDRGLVHGYTF
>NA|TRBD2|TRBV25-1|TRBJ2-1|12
TGTGCCAGCTACGGACTAGATGGTGAGCAGTTCTTC
CASYGLDGEQFF
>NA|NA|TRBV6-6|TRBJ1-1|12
TGTGCCAGCAGTTACTCGAGCACTGAAGCTTTCTTT
CASSYSSTEAFF
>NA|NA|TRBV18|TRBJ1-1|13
TGTGCCACCAGGGCGACAGAAAACACTGAAGCTTTCTTT
CATRATENTEAFF
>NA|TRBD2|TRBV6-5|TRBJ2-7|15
TGTGCCAGCAGCCCTACTAGCGGTGCCTCCTACGAGCAGTACTTC
CASSPTSGASYEQYF
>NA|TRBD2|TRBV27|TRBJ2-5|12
TGTGCCAGCGGGGGGGTGCGAGAGACCCAGTACTTC
CASGGVRETQYF
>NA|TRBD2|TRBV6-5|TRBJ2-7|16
TGTGCCAGCAGTTACTCGTTGGTAGCGGGAGGCTACGAGCAGTACTTC
CASSYSLVAGGYEQYF
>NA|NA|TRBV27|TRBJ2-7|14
TGTGCCAGCAGCCTTCTACAGACCCCTCTCGAGCAGTACTTC
CASSLLQTPLEQYF
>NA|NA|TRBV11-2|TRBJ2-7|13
TGTGCCAGCAGCCCCCAAGTCGGGTCCGAGCAGTACTTC
CASSPQVGSEQYF